Sequencing of this TCR beta chain was carried out in a study of OX40 agonist ivuxolimab in advanced cancers. Study background: A mean age of about 59 years, range roughly 20 to 79, was recorded, and approximately 80% were male.

Study-level results: With doses of 0.1-3.0 mg/kg, partial responders showed among the lowest clonal expansion.

Turning to this clone: Its antigen remains unidentified.

V dropped 2 bases and J dropped 1 base, with 11 bases sitting between them. CDR1 is SGHNT, CDR2 YYREEE, per germline (reference sequence). The CDR3 sequence is 15 residues long. Some clones are missing from TCRdb's copy, which holds only in-frame ones; the method was immunoSEQ multiplex PCR. The sample carries roughly 60,000 clones, around 87% recorded once. The specimen was CD4+ or CD8+ T cells sorted from blood, collected in a trial of the OX40 agonist ivuxolimab. The clonotype originates from an adult with an advanced solid tumor such as melanoma, head and neck, liver or kidney cancer. This sequence joins TRBV5-4 and TRBJ2-3, with D possibly called TRBD1 or TRBD2 (6 bases each). The DNA for the CDR3 is TGTGCCAGCAGCTTAGGGGGGCCCGGCACAGATACGCAGTATTTT. Its translation: CASSLGGPGTDTQYF.